This T cell receptor (beta chain) comes out of a study of identical twins. MiXCR, applied by TCRdb to the 5' RACE reads, yields one record per CDR3 protein. The table has 600,000 to 850,000 distinct CDR3 sequences, 15% to 20% seen once. Germline assignment: CDR1 DFQATT and CDR2 SNEGSKA (reference sequence). The CDR3 has 13 residues. Trimming stripped 6 bases from V and 6 bases from J, with 16 bases between. This clonotype was detected a few times. The sample was also reused in another study, on T cells expressing NK-cell markers.

Sequences were obtained from PBMCs. This clonotype was sampled from a woman younger than 35 in good health. The V call is TRBV20-1, the J call TRBJ2-3, with D maybe TRBD2 (5 bases). This CDR3 is CSAPGYSPDTQYF. CDR3 DNA sequence: TGCAGTGCCCCGGGATATTCGCCGGATACGCAGTATTTT.